This record covers a single T cell receptor beta chain. This clone's antigen is unknown. No qualities accompany the bases; no much larger clone lies one base away. These data originate in a study of blood T cell repertoires in COVID-19 (dated by TCRdb to the early 2020s). In terms of the full investigation: Samples from collaborators originated in the United States, Italy and Spain and spanned both the acute and convalescent phases of COVID-19. The material from the prospective study consisted of cDNA or gDNA derived from T cells, B-cell-depleted T cells, or PBMCs. Subjects who had been exposed to COVID-19, were actively infected with it, or had recovered from it provided the deeply sampled blood TCRbeta repertoires that made up the dataset. The repertoires were released in a freely available public database meant as a resource for research on the immune response to SARS-CoV-2. The samples were drawn from two sources: the first 160 participants of the ongoing ImmuneRACE study, and over 1,000 subjects contributed by 6 global collaborators. The sample metadata nearly always contained a de-identified subject ID, COVID-19 status, age in years and sex. Where HLA class I and class II types were available, the types were taken from metadata supplied by the sample provider, not from assay-based typing.

Whole blood was collected in K2EDTA tubes by collaborating institutions according to the institutions' own protocols. For TCRbeta analysis, collaborators shipped samples in one of three forms: frozen whole blood, isolated PBMCs, or DNA extracted from either of those sample types. The immunoSEQ Assay, a bias-controlled multiplex PCR, was used to amplify TCRbeta CDR3 regions from genomic DNA. In the paper's pipeline: Within the assay, amplification of reference gene primers was used to estimate how many nucleated cells each sample contained. To quantify the absolute abundance of each unique TCRbeta CDR3 rearrangement, sequence reads were collapsed and filtered. For each sample, productive Simpson clonality was calculated as the square root of Simpson's diversity index across productive rearrangements. Not all clones reach the TCRdb copy of this immuneACCESS table, which keeps in-frame sequences only. Checked studies attribute under half of the gap to unresolved V genes and leave the rest unexplained. Clone size and V and J calls were adopted from that table, with D and trimming inferred from the DNA. The sample includes 95,000 or so clones, with 81% observed a single time. The top ten hold more than 20% of the sample.

The CDR3 holds 15 amino acids from the cysteine to the phenylalanine. This entry keeps only the CDR3 DNA: 45 bases, framed from base 1. Trimmed from V: 3 bases; trimmed from J: 5 bases; junction bases lacking a gene match: 4. Per the germline V gene (reference sequence), LGHDT is the CDR1 and YNNKEL is the CDR2. The research as a whole found: The amount of clinical and demographic metadata varied by source and participant and was provided uncurated.

This receptor was taken from a man older than 75 with active or convalescent COVID-19. Source material: peripheral blood. The chain employs TRBV3-1 (or the pseudogene TRBV3-2) and TRBJ2-4; TRBD2 matches 10 bases in the middle. This receptor carries the CDR3 CASSQERGGENIQYF. Read as DNA, the sequence is TGTGCCAGCAGCCAGGAGCGGGGGGGCGAAAACATTCAGTACTTC.